One and the same sample provided the 24 T cell receptor beta chains below, sequenced in a study of T cell changes during pregnancy in multiple sclerosis. Produced via immunoSEQ multiplex PCR; TCRdb's table is partial and in-frame only. This sample has fewer than 130,000 clones, with roughly 90% found just once. Here the sequenced sample was peripheral blood, taken after pregnancy. The source is a female donor with multiple sclerosis, enrolled in a pregnancy study.

V is TRBV5-1 and J is TRBJ1-6; D call uncertain. The CDR3 sequence is 15 residues long. CDR1 SGHRS and CDR2 YFSETQ come from the germline V gene. V lost 4 bases to trimming and J lost 0 bases, with 8 bases between them. The CDR3 DNA follows: TGCGCCAGCAGCGACATGAGCTCCTATAATTCACCCCTCCACTTT. It is translated as CASSDMSSYNSPLHF. Drawing the rest from reference TRBV5-1 and TRBJ1-6, the complete variable domain is KAGVTQTPRYLIKTRGQQVTLSCSPISGHRSVSWYQQTPGQGLQFLFEYFSETQRNKGNFPGRFSGRQFSNSRSEMNVSTLELGDSALYLCASSDMSSYNSPLHFGNGTRLTVT.

The V gene is TRBV4-2, the J gene TRBJ2-1; TRBD1 is a possible D gene (5 bases). This CDR3 is built from 16 residues. In germline, CDR1 is LGHNA, CDR2 YNFKEQ. V was clipped by 0 bases and J by 6 bases, with 15 bases between them. CDR3 protein: CASSQDSRGQRNEQFF. CDR3 DNA sequence: TGTGCCAGCAGCCAAGATAGTAGGGGTCAGCGCAATGAGCAGTTCTTC.

This clone was counted a single time. This rearrangement joins TRBV5-5 to TRBJ2-7; TRBD1 is a possible D gene (6 bases). The CDR3 extends over 13 amino acids. The germline CDR1 and CDR2 sequences are SGHKS and YYEKEE (reference sequence). The V gene lost 0 bases and the J gene lost 2 bases, with 6 bases spanning the gap. The CDR3 is CASSLGDTYEQYF. In nucleotides, the CDR3 is TGTGCCAGCAGCTTGGGGGACACCTACGAGCAGTACTTC.

The chain is built from TRBV2 and TRBJ1-4; the match to TRBD1 covers 7 bases. The CDR3 totals 14 residues. Per germline, CDR1 SNHLY and CDR2 FYNNEI. V was pared by 6 bases and J by 5 bases, with 6 bases of the junction left unmatched. The CDR3 region is CASRYRGGNEKLFF. The CDR3, as DNA: TGTGCCAGCAGGTACAGGGGCGGGAATGAAAAACTGTTTTTT.

As to this clone: A far larger clone differs by one base, so this is likely a read error. The chain has TRBV11-2 and TRBJ1-5, with a weak D call TRBD1 (5 bases). V was pared by 5 bases and J by 0 bases, with 11 bases between. Germline-derived CDR1 and CDR2 are SGHAT and FQNNGV. This CDR3 contains 15 residues. Here the CDR3 reads CASSRDSYSNQPQHF. The CDR3 coding sequence is TGTGCCAGCAGCCGCGACAGTTATAGCAATCAGCCCCAGCATTTT.

J is TRBJ2-7 and V is TRBV2; 7 bases align to TRBD1. The germline V gene encodes CDR1 SNHLY and CDR2 FYNNEI. J was trimmed by 0 bases and V by 10 bases; bases with no gene match: 9. The CDR3 contains 14 residues. The CDR3 reads CATSDRTYSYEQYF. The CDR3 nucleotides read TGTGCCACCTCGGACAGGACCTACTCCTACGAGCAGTACTTC.

The chain links TRBV25-1 to TRBJ2-5, with TRBD1 as a possible D gene (5 bases). Germline assignment: CDR1 MGHDK and CDR2 SYGVNS. This CDR3 has 12 residues. Trimming removed 3 bases from V and 4 bases from J, with 6 bases in between. CDR3 sequence: CASSEGPETQYF. The CDR3 DNA reads as TGTGCCAGCAGTGAGGGGCCAGAGACCCAGTACTTC.

The chain carries TRBV6-5 and TRBJ2-3, with D perhaps TRBD2 (6 bases). This CDR3 region has 13 residues. The germline V and J ends were trimmed by 6 bases and 2 bases, with 9 bases remaining between them. Germline V gene sequence: CDR1 MNHEY, CDR2 SVGAGI. The CDR3 region has the DNA TGTGCCAGCAGGAGCGGGTCCACAGATACGCAGTATTTT. Its translation: CASRSGSTDTQYF.

This chain uses TRBV5-5 with TRBJ2-7, with TRBD1 matching over 8 bases. The CDR3 is 15 residues long. V lost 4 bases, J lost 4 bases, and 10 bases stayed unmatched. Germline V gene data show CDR1 as SGHKS and CDR2 as YYEKEE (reference sequence). The CDR3 region has the DNA TGTGCCAGCAGCAGAGGACAGGGTGTTTCGTACGAGCAGTACTTC. Translated, it gives CASSRGQGVSYEQYF.

The CDR3 sequence: CASIFGEEAFF. The CDR3 nucleotides read TGTGCCAGCATCTTTGGAGAGGAAGCTTTCTTT. The J gene is TRBJ1-1, the V gene TRBV25-1; no clear D gene. V was pared by 7 bases and J by 8 bases, with 11 bases between. Germline V gives CDR1 MGHDK, CDR2 SYGVNS. The CDR3 has 11 amino acids.

The chain carries TRBV2 and TRBJ2-7; 8 bases are shared with TRBD2. Trimming took 10 bases from V and 4 from J; bases not matched to a gene: 12. The CDR3 runs to 14 residues. Germline CDR1 SNHLY, CDR2 FYNNEI. The CDR3 loop reads CATYPGLGFYEQYF. As DNA, the CDR3 is TGTGCCACCTATCCGGGACTAGGTTTTTACGAGCAGTACTTC.

The chain uses TRBV7-3 and TRBJ2-3; the match to TRBD2 covers 9 bases. V gave up 1 base and J gave up 3 bases; unmatched junction bases: 11. The CDR3 has 18 amino acids. In germline, CDR1 is SGHTA, CDR2 FQGTGA. CDR3 sequence reads: CASSLRPRSAGGTDTQYF. CDR3 coding DNA: TGTGCCAGCAGCTTAAGGCCCCGGTCAGCGGGGGGAACAGATACGCAGTATTTT.

The V gene is TRBV15, the J gene TRBJ1-3; D gene uncertain. Looked up from germline, CDR1 is LNHNV and CDR2 is YYDKDF (reference sequence). Trimming took off 0 bases at V and 7 bases at J, with 7 bases between the two ends. CDR3 size: 13 residues. The CDR3 loop is CATSRDIGNTIYF. For the CDR3, the DNA is TGTGCCACCAGCAGAGATATTGGCAACACCATATATTTT.

This clone was detected once. The rearrangement uses TRBV6-6 and TRBJ1-1; 7 bases line up with TRBD1. Germline V gene sequence: CDR1 MNHNY, CDR2 SVGAGI (reference sequence). CDR3 size: 13 residues. V lost 6 bases, J lost 2 bases, and 3 bases stayed unmatched. Here the CDR3 reads CASSGQDNTEAFF. The CDR3, as DNA: TGTGCCAGCAGCGGACAGGACAACACTGAAGCTTTCTTT.

The gene calls are TRBV4-1 and TRBJ2-2; 14 bases match TRBD2. The CDR3 extends over 17 amino acids. Trimming at V came to 6 bases and at J to 4 bases, leaving 7 bases not matched to a gene. Germline V gene sequence: CDR1 MGHRA, CDR2 YSYEKL. CDR3 nucleotide sequence: TGCGCCAGCAGGAGACTAGCGGGGGGGCCTGGCACCGGGGAGCTGTTTTTT. This translates into CASRRLAGGPGTGELFF.

The chain joins TRBV6-1 to TRBJ1-5; 7 bases align to TRBD1. V shed 6 bases and J 7 bases; nucleotides not matched to a gene: 9. The CDR3 totals 14 residues. The germline V gene encodes CDR1 MNHNS and CDR2 SASEGT. The CDR3 nucleotides read TGTGCCAGCAGCGTAGGACAGGTAGGGCAGCCCCAGCATTTT. Amino acids: CASSVGQVGQPQHF.

V gene TRBV5-1 combines with J gene TRBJ2-3; maybe TRBD2 (6 bases). V was clipped by 2 bases and J by 2 bases, with 9 bases between them. CDR1 and CDR2 (germline): SGHRS, YFSETQ. The CDR3 has 14 amino acids. The CDR3 bases are TGCGCCAGCAGCTTCGCGGGGTCCACAGATACGCAGTATTTT. Encoded protein: CASSFAGSTDTQYF.

This clone was observed a single time. The chain recombines TRBV18 with TRBJ2-5; 8 nucleotides line up with TRBD1. Trimming took 6 bases from V and 2 from J; bases not matched to a gene: 14. There are 17 residues in the CDR3. Germline-derived CDR1 and CDR2 are KGHSH and LQKENI. CDR3 region: CASSPVPGQAFQETQYF. The CDR3 nucleotides read TGTGCCAGCTCCCCGGTCCCGGGACAGGCGTTTCAAGAGACCCAGTACTTC.

The chain uses TRBV9 and TRBJ2-1; tentative D call: TRBD2 (7 bases). The length of the CDR3 is 15 residues. Germline V gene sequence: CDR1 SGDLS, CDR2 YYNGEE. Deletions cut 4 bases from V and 7 bases from J, with 18 bases between. The CDR3 loop is CASSYGGPRENEQFF. The CDR3 DNA reads as TGTGCCAGCAGCTACGGGGGGCCACGAGAAAATGAGCAGTTCTTC.

CDR3 coding DNA: TGTGCCAGCAGTTACGGCGGGGGAGGGCAAGAGACCCAGTACTTC. This translates into CASSYGGGGQETQYF. V is TRBV6-5 and J is TRBJ2-5; 7 nucleotides line up with TRBD2. From germline, CDR1 is MNHEY and CDR2 SVGAGI. The ends lost 2 bases at V and 2 bases at J; junction bases unmatched: 5. The CDR3 has 15 amino acids.

This chain uses TRBV2 with TRBJ2-1; 10 bases are shared with TRBD1. CDR3 length: 19 residues. Germline V CDR1 and CDR2: SNHLY, FYNNEI. Trimming took 3 bases from V and 10 from J; bases not matched to a gene: 21. CDR3 DNA sequence: TGTGCCAGCAGTGAGGAGGGACAGGGGTTACTGTCGGGGCCACAGGAGCAGTTCTTC. As protein: CASSEEGQGLLSGPQEQFF.

This chain connects TRBV5-1 to TRBJ2-7; D is possibly TRBD2 (7 bases). The V gene lost 3 bases and the J gene lost 0 bases, with 10 bases spanning the gap. This CDR3 comprises 14 residues. Germline loops: CDR1 SGHRS, CDR2 YFSETQ. CDR3 DNA: TGCGCCAGCAGCTCGGCGGGGGCCTCCTACGAGCAGTACTTC. It codes for CASSSAGASYEQYF.

This chain joins TRBV6-4 and TRBJ2-2; D not resolved. V lost 6 bases, J lost 6 bases, and 17 bases lay in between. This CDR3 region has 15 residues. Germline V gene lookup returns CDR1 MRHNA and CDR2 SNTAGT. CDR3 amino acids: CASRPNPLDPGELFF. CDR3 DNA sequence: TGTGCCAGCAGACCCAACCCCCTAGATCCCGGGGAGCTGTTTTTT.

This chain joins TRBV6-1 and TRBJ1-2; a possible D gene is TRBD1 (6 bases). CDR1 is MNHNS, CDR2 SASEGT, per germline. The CDR3 spans 12 residues. The V gene lost 10 bases and the J gene lost 4 bases, with 13 bases spanning the gap. CDR3 loop: CATAGTIYGYTF. CDR3 nucleotide sequence: TGTGCCACCGCCGGGACAATCTATGGCTACACCTTC.